This T cell receptor (beta chain) was profiled in a study of T cell responses to AZD1222 COVID-19 vaccine. Details on this clone: Its antigen is as yet unknown.

Study results and caveats: The reported proportion of spike-specific TCRs targeting unmutated variant regions was nearly half. Spike was spanned by vaccine-associated CD4 TCRs, with dominance at 160-218 and 743-854. Spike-specific TCRs gained breadth and depth after people received two AZD1222 doses. Clonal diversity was possibly underestimated, and white British individuals and females predominated among donors.

TCRdb's copy holds only in-frame clones and misses some; the assay was immunoSEQ multiplex PCR. Here the sample spans some 120,000 clones, 88% being singletons. Trimming removed 0 bases at V and 3 bases at J, with 6 bases between. This CDR3 spans 15 amino acids. In germline, CDR1 is SGHTA, CDR2 FQGTGA. The sequences come from peripheral blood, collected on day 0 of AZD1222 vaccination. The V and J genes are TRBV7-3 and TRBJ1-6; perhaps TRBD1 as D (5 bases). This receptor was taken from an adult in good health. CDR3 nucleotide sequence: TGTGCCAGCAGCTTAACAGGGGACTATAATTCACCCCTCCACTTT. It yields the protein CASSLTGDYNSPLHF.